This T cell receptor (beta chain) originates from a study of T-cell memory formation after mild COVID-19. TCRdb called the 5' RACE reads again in MiXCR, with one record for every CDR3 protein. Here the sample spans nearly 200,000 distinct CDR3 sequences, 15% to 20% being singletons. Unmatched junction bases numbered 6, after V lost 3 bases and J lost 4 bases. Germline lookup yields CDR1 SGHDN and CDR2 FVKESK. The CDR3 covers 14 residues. The receptor was derived from an adult woman who had mild COVID-19 (a few samples of this study predate the infection). Cell type and time point are not known. Sequenced sample: PBMCs or a T cell subset sorted from them (not recorded which). V is TRBV14 and J is TRBJ2-7; 7 bases agree with TRBD1. The CDR3 coding sequence is TGTGCCAGCAGCCAGGGAAGGGGGCTATACGAGCAGTACTTC. Amino acid sequence: CASSQGRGLYEQYF.